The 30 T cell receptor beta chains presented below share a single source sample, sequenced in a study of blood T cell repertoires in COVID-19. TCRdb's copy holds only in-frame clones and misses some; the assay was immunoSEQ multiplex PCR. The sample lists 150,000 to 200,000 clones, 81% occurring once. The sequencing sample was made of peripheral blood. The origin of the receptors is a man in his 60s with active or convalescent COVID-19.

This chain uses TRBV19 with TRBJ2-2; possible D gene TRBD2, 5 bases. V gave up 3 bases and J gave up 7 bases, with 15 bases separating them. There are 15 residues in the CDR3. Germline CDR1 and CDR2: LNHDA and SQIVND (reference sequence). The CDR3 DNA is TGTGCCAGTAGTATTGGTGGGAGCCGTGGCGGGGAGCTGTTTTTT. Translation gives CASSIGGSRGGELFF.

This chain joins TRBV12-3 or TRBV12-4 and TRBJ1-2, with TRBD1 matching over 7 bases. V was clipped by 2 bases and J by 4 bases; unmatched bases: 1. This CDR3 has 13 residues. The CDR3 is CASSLRDSYGYTF. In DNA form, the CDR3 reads TGTGCCAGCAGTTTAAGGGACAGCTATGGCTACACCTTC.

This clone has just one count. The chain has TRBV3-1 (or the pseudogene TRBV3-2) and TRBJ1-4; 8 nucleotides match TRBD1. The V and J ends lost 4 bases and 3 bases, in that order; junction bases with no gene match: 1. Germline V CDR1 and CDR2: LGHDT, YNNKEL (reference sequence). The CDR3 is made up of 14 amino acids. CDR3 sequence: CASSLRGPNEKLFF. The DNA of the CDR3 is TGTGCCAGCAGCCTCAGGGGGCCTAATGAAAAACTGTTTTTT.

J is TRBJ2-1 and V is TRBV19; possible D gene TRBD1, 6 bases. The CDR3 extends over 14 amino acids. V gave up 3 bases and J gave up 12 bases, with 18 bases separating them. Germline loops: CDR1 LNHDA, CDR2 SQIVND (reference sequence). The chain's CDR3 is CASSISGARDGQFF. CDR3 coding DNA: TGTGCCAGTAGTATCTCAGGGGCACGAGATGGGCAGTTCTTC.

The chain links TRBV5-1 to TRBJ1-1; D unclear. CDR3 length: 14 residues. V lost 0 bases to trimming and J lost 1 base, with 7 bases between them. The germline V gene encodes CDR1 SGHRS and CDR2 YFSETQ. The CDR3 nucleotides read TGCGCCAGCAGCTTGGCGCCCGGGAACACTGAAGCTTTCTTT. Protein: CASSLAPGNTEAFF. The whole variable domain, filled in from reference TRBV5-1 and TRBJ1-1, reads KAGVTQTPRYLIKTRGQQVTLSCSPISGHRSVSWYQQTPGQGLQFLFEYFSETQRNKGNFPGRFSGRQFSNSRSEMNVSTLELGDSALYLCASSLAPGNTEAFFGQGTRLTVV.

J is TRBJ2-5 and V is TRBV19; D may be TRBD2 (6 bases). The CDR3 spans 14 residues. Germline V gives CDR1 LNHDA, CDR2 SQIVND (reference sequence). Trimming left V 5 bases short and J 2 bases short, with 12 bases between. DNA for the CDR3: TGTGCCAGTAGTGGTTCTAGCGCTCAAGAGACCCAGTACTTC. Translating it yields CASSGSSAQETQYF. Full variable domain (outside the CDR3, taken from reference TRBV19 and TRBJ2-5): DGGITQSPKYLFRKEGQNVTLSCEQNLNHDAMYWYRQDPGQGLRLIYYSQIVNDFQKGDIAEGYSVSREKKESFPLTVTSAQKNPTAFYLCASSGSSAQETQYFGPGTRLLVL.

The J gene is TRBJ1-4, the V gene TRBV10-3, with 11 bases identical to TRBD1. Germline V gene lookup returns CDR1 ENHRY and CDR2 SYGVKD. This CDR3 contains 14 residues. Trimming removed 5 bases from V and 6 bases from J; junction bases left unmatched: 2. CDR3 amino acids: CAISPGQGDEKLFF. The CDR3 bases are TGTGCCATCAGTCCGGGACAGGGGGATGAAAAACTGTTTTTT.

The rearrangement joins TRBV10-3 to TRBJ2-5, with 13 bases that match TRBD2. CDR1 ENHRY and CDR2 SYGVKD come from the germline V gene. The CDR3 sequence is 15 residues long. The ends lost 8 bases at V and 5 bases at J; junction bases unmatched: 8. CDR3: CAIGRTSGSRETQYF. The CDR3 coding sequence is TGTGCCATCGGGCGGACTAGCGGGAGTAGGGAGACCCAGTACTTC.

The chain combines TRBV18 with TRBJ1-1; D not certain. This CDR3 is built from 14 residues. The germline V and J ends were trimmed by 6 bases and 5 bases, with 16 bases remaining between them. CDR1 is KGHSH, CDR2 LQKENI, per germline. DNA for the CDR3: TGTGCCAGCTCGCGGGATGGGTCGGGGACTGAAGCTTTCTTT. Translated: CASSRDGSGTEAFF. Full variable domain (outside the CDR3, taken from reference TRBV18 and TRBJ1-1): NAGVMQNPRHLVRRRGQEARLRCSPMKGHSHVYWYRQLPEEGLKFMVYLQKENIIDESGMPKERFSAEFPKEGPSILRIQQVVRGDSAAYFCASSRDGSGTEAFFGQGTRLTVV.

The CDR3 nucleotides read TGTGCCAGCAGTGAAGGGCTAGCGGGGTACTACGAGCAGTACTTC. This encodes CASSEGLAGYYEQYF. The chain links TRBV2 to TRBJ2-7; 9 positions match TRBD2. The germline gives CDR1 SNHLY, CDR2 FYNNEI. V gave up 1 base and J gave up 3 bases; unmatched junction bases: 4. There are 15 residues in the CDR3.

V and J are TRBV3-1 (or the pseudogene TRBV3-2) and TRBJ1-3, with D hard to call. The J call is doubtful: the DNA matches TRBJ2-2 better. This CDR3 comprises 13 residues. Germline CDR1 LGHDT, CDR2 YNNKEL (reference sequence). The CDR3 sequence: CASSQGNTGELFF. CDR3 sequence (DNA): TGTGCCAGCAGCCAAGGGAACACCGGGGAGCTGTTTTTT.

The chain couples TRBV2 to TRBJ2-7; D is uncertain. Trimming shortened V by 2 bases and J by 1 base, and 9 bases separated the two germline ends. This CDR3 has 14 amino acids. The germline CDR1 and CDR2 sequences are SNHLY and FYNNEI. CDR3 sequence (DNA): TGTGCCAGCAGTGAAATCCGGGTTTCCTACGAGCAGTACTTC. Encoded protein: CASSEIRVSYEQYF.

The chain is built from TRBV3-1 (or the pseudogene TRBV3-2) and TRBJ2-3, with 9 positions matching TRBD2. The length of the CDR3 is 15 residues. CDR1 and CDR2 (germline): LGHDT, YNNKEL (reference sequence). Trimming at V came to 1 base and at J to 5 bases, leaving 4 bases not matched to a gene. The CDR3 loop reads CASSQGGGARDTQYF. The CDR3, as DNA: TGTGCCAGCAGCCAAGGCGGGGGGGCTAGAGATACGCAGTATTTT.

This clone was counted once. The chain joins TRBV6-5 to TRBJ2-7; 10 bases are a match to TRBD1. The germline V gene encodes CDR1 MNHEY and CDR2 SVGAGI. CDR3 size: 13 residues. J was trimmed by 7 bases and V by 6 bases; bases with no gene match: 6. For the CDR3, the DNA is TGTGCCAGCAGGGACAGGGGGTTGGATGAGCAGTACTTC. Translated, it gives CASRDRGLDEQYF.

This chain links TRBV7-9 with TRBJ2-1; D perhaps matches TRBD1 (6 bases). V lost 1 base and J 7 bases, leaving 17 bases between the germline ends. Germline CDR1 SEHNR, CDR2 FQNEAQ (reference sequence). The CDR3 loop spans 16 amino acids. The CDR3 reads CASSLDGAGAWNEQFF. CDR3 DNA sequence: TGTGCCAGCAGCTTAGACGGGGCAGGGGCTTGGAATGAGCAGTTCTTC.

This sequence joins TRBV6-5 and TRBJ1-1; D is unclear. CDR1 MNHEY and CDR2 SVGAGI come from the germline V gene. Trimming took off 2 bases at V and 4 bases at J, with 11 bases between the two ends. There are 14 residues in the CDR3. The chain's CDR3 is CASSYVRVGTEAFF. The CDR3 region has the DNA TGTGCCAGCAGTTACGTGAGGGTAGGCACTGAAGCTTTCTTT.

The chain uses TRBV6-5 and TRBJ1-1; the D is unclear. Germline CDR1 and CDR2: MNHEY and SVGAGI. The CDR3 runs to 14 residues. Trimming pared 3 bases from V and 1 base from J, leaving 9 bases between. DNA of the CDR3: TGTGCCAGCAGTTATTCAGGTCGGAACACTGAAGCTTTCTTT. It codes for CASSYSGRNTEAFF.

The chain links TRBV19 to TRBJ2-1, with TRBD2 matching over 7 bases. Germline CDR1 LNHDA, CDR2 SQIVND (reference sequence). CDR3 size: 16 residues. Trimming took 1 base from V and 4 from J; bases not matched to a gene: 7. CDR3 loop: CASSIVASGPYNEQFF. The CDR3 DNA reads TGTGCCAGTAGTATAGTGGCTAGCGGACCGTACAATGAGCAGTTCTTC.

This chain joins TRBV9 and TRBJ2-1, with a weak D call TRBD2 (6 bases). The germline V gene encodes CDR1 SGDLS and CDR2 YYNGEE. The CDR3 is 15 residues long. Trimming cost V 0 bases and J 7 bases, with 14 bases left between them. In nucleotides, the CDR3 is TGTGCCAGCAGCGTAGTCGTGGGGGGATCGAATGAGCAGTTCTTC. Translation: CASSVVVGGSNEQFF.

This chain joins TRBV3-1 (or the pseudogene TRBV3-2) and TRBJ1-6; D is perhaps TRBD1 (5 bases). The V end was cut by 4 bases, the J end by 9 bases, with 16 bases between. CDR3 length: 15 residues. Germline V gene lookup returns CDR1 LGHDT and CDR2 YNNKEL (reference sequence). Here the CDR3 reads CASSPTDRSSSPLHF. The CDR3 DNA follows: TGTGCCAGCAGCCCCACCGACAGAAGTAGTTCACCCCTCCACTTT.

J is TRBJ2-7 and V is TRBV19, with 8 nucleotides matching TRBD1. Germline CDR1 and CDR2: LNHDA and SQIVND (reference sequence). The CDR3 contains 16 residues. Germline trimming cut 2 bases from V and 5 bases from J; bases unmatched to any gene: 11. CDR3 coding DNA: TGTGCCAGTAGTATAATGGGCAGGGGGCGATTGAACGAGCAGTACTTC. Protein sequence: CASSIMGRGRLNEQYF.

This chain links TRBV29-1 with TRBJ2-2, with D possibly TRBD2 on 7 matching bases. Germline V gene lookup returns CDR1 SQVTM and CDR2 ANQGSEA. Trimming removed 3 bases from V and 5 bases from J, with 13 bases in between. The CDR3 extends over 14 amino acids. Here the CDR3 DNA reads TGCAGCGTTGACCGGGGAGGGGGGACCGGGGAGCTGTTTTTT. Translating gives CSVDRGGGTGELFF.

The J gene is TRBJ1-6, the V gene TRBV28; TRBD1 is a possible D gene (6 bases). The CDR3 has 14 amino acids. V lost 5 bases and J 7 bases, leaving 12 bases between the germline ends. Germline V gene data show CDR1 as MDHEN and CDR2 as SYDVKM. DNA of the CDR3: TGTGCCAGCAGTCCGGGGGGGGCAAATTCACCCCTCCACTTT. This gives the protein CASSPGGANSPLHF.

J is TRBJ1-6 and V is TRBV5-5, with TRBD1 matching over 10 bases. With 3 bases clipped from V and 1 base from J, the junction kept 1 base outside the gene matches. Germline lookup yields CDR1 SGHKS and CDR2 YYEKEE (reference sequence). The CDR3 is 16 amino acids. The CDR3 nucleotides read TGTGCCAGCAGCTGGGACAGGGGTTCCTATAATTCACCCCTCCACTTT. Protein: CASSWDRGSYNSPLHF.

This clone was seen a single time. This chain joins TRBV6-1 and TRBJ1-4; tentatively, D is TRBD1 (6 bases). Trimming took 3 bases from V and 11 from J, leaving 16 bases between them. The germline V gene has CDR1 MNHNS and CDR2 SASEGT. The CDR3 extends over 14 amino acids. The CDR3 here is CASSELWTVGKLFF. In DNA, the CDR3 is TGTGCCAGCAGTGAGCTTTGGACAGTCGGGAAACTGTTTTTT.

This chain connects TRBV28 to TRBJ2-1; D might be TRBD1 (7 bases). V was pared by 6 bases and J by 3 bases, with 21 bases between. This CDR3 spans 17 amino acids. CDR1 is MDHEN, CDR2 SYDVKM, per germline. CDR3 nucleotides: TGTGCCAGCAGCAACCCCCCCCAGGGGGGTCTCTACAATGAGCAGTTCTTC. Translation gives CASSNPPQGGLYNEQFF.

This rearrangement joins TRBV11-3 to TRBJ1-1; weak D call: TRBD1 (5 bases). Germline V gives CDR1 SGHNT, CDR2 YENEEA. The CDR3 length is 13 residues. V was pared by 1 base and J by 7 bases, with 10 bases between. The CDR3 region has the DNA TGTGCCAGCAGCTTAGGCTGGGGCTTTGAAGCTTTCTTT. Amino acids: CASSLGWGFEAFF.

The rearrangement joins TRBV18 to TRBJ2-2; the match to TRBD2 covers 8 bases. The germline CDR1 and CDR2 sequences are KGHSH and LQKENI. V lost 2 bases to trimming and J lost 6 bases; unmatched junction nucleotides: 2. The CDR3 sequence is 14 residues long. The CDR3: CASSPTSGAGELFF. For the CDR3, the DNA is TGTGCCAGCTCACCAACTAGCGGCGCCGGGGAGCTGTTTTTT.

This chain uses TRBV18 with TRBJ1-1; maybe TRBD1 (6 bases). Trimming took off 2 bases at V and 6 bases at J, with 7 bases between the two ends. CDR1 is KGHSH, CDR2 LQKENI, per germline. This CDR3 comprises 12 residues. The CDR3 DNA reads TGTGCCAGCTCACCAGGGGGCCCTGAAGCTTTCTTT. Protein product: CASSPGGPEAFF. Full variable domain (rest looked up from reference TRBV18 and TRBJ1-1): NAGVMQNPRHLVRRRGQEARLRCSPMKGHSHVYWYRQLPEEGLKFMVYLQKENIIDESGMPKERFSAEFPKEGPSILRIQQVVRGDSAAYFCASSPGGPEAFFGQGTRLTVV.

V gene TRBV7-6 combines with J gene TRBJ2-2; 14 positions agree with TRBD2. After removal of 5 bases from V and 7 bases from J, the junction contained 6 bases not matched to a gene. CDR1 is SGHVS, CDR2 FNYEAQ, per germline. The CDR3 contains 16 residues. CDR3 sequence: CASSPTSGGADGELFF. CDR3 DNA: TGTGCCAGCAGCCCGACTAGCGGGGGGGCTGACGGGGAGCTGTTTTTT.